This entry lists 29 T cell receptor beta chains sequenced from one sample in a study of T cells in women clearing cervical HPV infection. Only in-frame clones appear in the TCRdb table, and some are missing; sequencing was by immunoSEQ multiplex PCR. Recorded for this sample: 31,000 or so clones. Source material: blood buffy coat. Receptor source: a woman aged 18 to 69 with a cervical HPV16 infection that either progressed to CIN3+ or cleared (not recorded which).

Comment on this clone: The CDR3 end is not reached by the read, which stops 3 residues before it; the germline J gene fills it in. V usage is TRBV2 and J usage is TRBJ1-2, with D hard to call. Germline CDR1 is SNHLY and CDR2 is FYNNEI. This CDR3 has 11 amino acids. The CDR3 sequence: CASSESYDYTF. CDR3 DNA, as far as it was read: TGTGCCAGCAGTGAAAGCTACGAC.

With respect to this clone: The read ends 3 residues before the CDR3 terminus; that terminus is restored from the germline J gene. This rearrangement joins TRBV7-9 to TRBJ1-1; 7 nucleotides match TRBD1. The CDR3 has 14 residues. V lost 1 base to trimming and J lost 4 bases; unmatched junction nucleotides: 3. Germline CDR1 reads SEHNR; CDR2 reads FQNEAQ (reference sequence). The CDR3 sequence is CASSLETGLTEAFF. The part of the CDR3 DNA that was read is TGTGCCAGCAGCTTAGAGACAGGGCTCACTGAA.

The CDR3 is CASSGTGANQPQHF. The sequenced part of the CDR3 DNA is TGTGCCAGCAGTGGGACAGGGGCCAATCAGCCC. The chain employs TRBV2 and TRBJ1-5; 9 positions match TRBD1. Coverage ceases 3 residues before the CDR3 finishes, and the germline J gene fills in the end. This CDR3 spans 14 amino acids. V gave up 4 bases and J gave up 3 bases; unmatched junction bases: 1. Germline CDR1 SNHLY, CDR2 FYNNEI.

As for this clone: The sequence runs out 3 residues before the end of the CDR3; the remainder is reconstructed from the germline J gene. The chain links TRBV7-9 to TRBJ2-7; no reliable D call. The CDR3 covers 11 residues. The V gene's germline CDR1 is SEHNR and CDR2 FQNEAQ (reference sequence). V lost 5 bases, J lost 1 base, and 3 bases lay in between. CDR3 DNA, as far as it was read: TGTGCCAGCAGCCTATCCTACGAG. Its translation: CASSLSYE. The full-length CDR3 reads as CASSLSYEQYF.

As for this clone: The read is 3 residues too short to cover the CDR3 end, so that end is filled in from the germline J gene. The chain combines TRBV7-2 with TRBJ1-2, with TRBD1 matching over 7 bases. Germline assignment: CDR1 SGHTA and CDR2 FQGNSA. The CDR3 consists of 15 residues. CDR3 bases read: TGTGCCAGCAGCTTAAGGGGCGTAGGGGGCAATGAC. This codes for CASSLRGVGGND. The entire CDR3 protein reads CASSLRGVGGNDYTF.

Comment on this clone: At one of its ends the junction is not consistent with the germline gene, which may arise from a read error. Sequencing ends 3 residues short of the CDR3 end; the germline J gene provides the rest. The same CDR3 arises from other DNA sequences in this sample as well. The V gene is TRBV19, the J gene TRBJ1-3, with D possibly TRBD1 on 5 matching bases. The germline CDR1 and CDR2 sequences are LNHDA and SQIVND (reference sequence). The CDR3 has 18 amino acids. Incomplete CDR3 DNA: TGTGCCAGTAGTAGGAAGGAGGGGTTTTACGCCTCTGGAAACACA. Translated: CASSRKEGFYASGNT. The CDR3 as a whole reads CASSRKEGFYASGNTIYF.

As regards this clone: The DNA ends 3 residues before the CDR3 does, and the rest of the CDR3 is filled in from the germline J gene. This chain uses TRBV7-2 with TRBJ1-2; D perhaps matches TRBD1 (6 bases). The CDR3 has 12 amino acids. Germline loops: CDR1 SGHTA, CDR2 FQGNSA. CDR3 bases read: TGTGCCAGCAGCCTCTCGACAGGAGGC. Protein sequence: CASSLSTGG. The entire CDR3 protein is CASSLSTGGYTF.

Regarding this clone: The DNA ends 3 residues before the CDR3 does, and the rest of the CDR3 is filled in from the germline J gene. The chain is built from TRBV2 and TRBJ2-1, with no clear D. The CDR3 consists of 15 residues. The germline gives CDR1 SNHLY, CDR2 FYNNEI. With 3 bases removed from V and 0 bases from J, the gap between germline ends came to 9 bases. CDR3: CASSDQMSSYNEQFF. The CDR3 DNA, read in part, is TGTGCCAGCAGTGATCAGATGAGCTCCTACAATGAG.

About this clone: The read falls 3 residues short of the CDR3 end, and the missing part is taken from the germline J gene. The chain has TRBV15 and TRBJ2-7, with TRBD1 matching 7 bases. In germline, CDR1 is LNHNV, CDR2 YYDKDF (reference sequence). CDR3 length equals 18 residues. V was pared by 0 bases and J by 5 bases, with 16 bases of the junction left unmatched. Partial CDR3 DNA: TGTGCCACCAGCAGAGACCACTGGGACAGCCCAGAAAGCCACGAG. This translates into CATSRDHWDSPESHE. The entire CDR3 reads CATSRDHWDSPESHEQYF. The whole variable domain, remainder taken from reference TRBV15 and TRBJ2-7, is DAMVIQNPRYQVTQFGKPVTLSCSQTLNHNVMYWYQQKSSQAPKLLFHYYDKDFNNEADTPDNFQSRRPNTSFCFLDIRSPGLGDTAMYLCATSRDHWDSPESHEQYFGPGTRLTVT.

Notes on this clone: The sequenced fragment ends 3 residues before the CDR3 boundary, so the rest is inferred from the germline J gene. The chain is built from TRBV19 and TRBJ2-2, with TRBD1 matching over 9 bases. Germline V gene sequence: CDR1 LNHDA, CDR2 SQIVND (reference sequence). The CDR3 has 19 residues. The V segment lost 6 bases and the J segment 2 bases; nucleotides outside the gene matches: 16. This CDR3 is CASREISEGDRENTGELFF. The CDR3 bases that were read are TGTGCCAGTAGAGAAATATCGGAGGGGGACAGGGAAAACACCGGGGAG.

A remark on this clone: Read sequence stops 3 residues before the CDR3 end, and the germline J gene provides the missing end. The chain recombines TRBV5-5 with TRBJ2-5; TRBD1 aligns across 8 bases. Germline trimming cut 3 bases from V and 5 bases from J; bases unmatched to any gene: 9. The germline V gene encodes CDR1 SGHKS and CDR2 YYEKEE (reference sequence). This CDR3 comprises 15 residues. The CDR3 reads CASSSTDREVETQYF. The CDR3 DNA, read in part, is TGTGCCAGCAGCTCGACGGACAGGGAGGTTGAGACC.

As concerns this clone: The read terminates 3 residues ahead of where the CDR3 ends, so the germline J gene completes it. This chain links TRBV7-3 with TRBJ2-1; 12 bases are a match to TRBD2. The CDR3 has 17 residues. CDR1 SGHTA and CDR2 FQGTGA come from the germline V gene. Losses at the gene ends were 4 bases for V and 0 bases for J; bases not matched to a gene: 4. This CDR3 is CASSSGLAGNSYNEQFF. The CDR3 DNA, read in part, is TGTGCCAGCAGCTCCGGACTAGCGGGGAACTCCTACAATGAG.

Notes on this clone: The CDR3 end lies 3 residues beyond the end of the read and is filled in from the germline J gene. The chain is built from TRBV19 and TRBJ1-1; D ambiguous. CDR3 size: 18 residues. Trimming left V 6 bases short and J 3 bases short, with 26 bases between. The germline gives CDR1 LNHDA, CDR2 SQIVND (reference sequence). CDR3 sequence: CASRGPTGSGFRDTEAFF. The CDR3 DNA, read in part, is TGTGCCAGTAGGGGCCCGACCGGTTCGGGGTTCCGTGACACTGAA. The whole variable domain, filled in from reference TRBV19 and TRBJ1-1, reads DGGITQSPKYLFRKEGQNVTLSCEQNLNHDAMYWYRQDPGQGLRLIYYSQIVNDFQKGDIAEGYSVSREKKESFPLTVTSAQKNPTAFYLCASRGPTGSGFRDTEAFFGQGTRLTVV.

About this clone: The CDR3 end is not reached by the read, which stops 3 residues before it; the germline J gene fills it in. The chain carries TRBV20-1 and TRBJ1-2; possibly TRBD1 for D (5 bases). This CDR3 spans 13 amino acids. Germline V gene data show CDR1 as DFQATT and CDR2 as SNEGSKA (reference sequence). Incomplete CDR3 DNA: TGCAGTGCTAGAGATCAATGGGGGGAAGGC. Encoded protein: CSARDQWGEG. The whole CDR3 region reads CSARDQWGEGYTF.

A remark on this clone: With the read ending 3 residues before the CDR3 end, the germline J gene is used to fill in that end. The J gene is TRBJ2-2, the V gene TRBV12-3 or TRBV12-4; 7 positions agree with TRBD1. V was clipped by 10 bases and J by 7 bases; unmatched bases: 12. CDR3 length: 14 residues. The DNA read from the CDR3 is TGTGCCACCAGGGGGTCGGGGTTGGTCGGGGAG. This sequence encodes CATRGSGLVGE. The whole CDR3 is CATRGSGLVGELFF.

With regard to this clone: The read ends 3 residues before the CDR3 terminus; that terminus is restored from the germline J gene. The chain joins TRBV7-3 to TRBJ1-1, with a weak D call TRBD1 (5 bases). This CDR3 comprises 13 residues. Trimming removed 6 bases from V and 2 bases from J, with 10 bases in between. From germline, CDR1 is SGHTA and CDR2 FQGTGA. CDR3 DNA, as far as it was read: TGTGCCAGCAGGAAACAGGAAAACACTGAA. It encodes CASRKQENTE. The whole CDR3 reads CASRKQENTEAFF.

To note about this clone: The CDR3 goes on 3 residues after the read ends, and that part is filled in from the germline J gene. The V and J genes are TRBV7-2 and TRBJ2-2; tentative D call: TRBD1 (6 bases). CDR1 is SGHTA, CDR2 FQGNSA, per germline. This CDR3 has 13 amino acids. The CDR3 reads CASRTDFSEKLFF. The part of the CDR3 DNA that was read is TGTGCCAGTCGGACAGACTTCAGTGAAAAG.

This clone is large by frequency. The read terminates 3 residues before the CDR3 end, so the remaining end is supplied by the germline J gene. The same CDR3 arises from other DNA sequences in this sample as well. The J gene is TRBJ1-3, the V gene TRBV29-1, with D possibly TRBD1 on 6 matching bases. Germline CDR1 SQVTM, CDR2 ANQGSEA. Trimming pared 4 bases from V and 8 bases from J, leaving 12 bases between. The CDR3 has 12 residues. Here the CDR3 reads CSVAIQGHTIYF. Incomplete CDR3 DNA: TGCAGCGTTGCCATACAGGGCCACACC.

In regard to this clone: The read ends 3 residues before the CDR3 terminus; that terminus is restored from the germline J gene. This chain joins TRBV28 and TRBJ2-7; TRBD1 is a possible D gene (6 bases). The CDR3 spans 15 residues. V lost 3 bases and J lost 2, with 14 bases in between. The germline gives CDR1 MDHEN, CDR2 SYDVKM. The sequenced part of the CDR3 DNA is TGTGCCAGCAGTTTCCCAACAGGGCTGCCCTACGAG. Protein: CASSFPTGLPYE. From start to end, the CDR3 is CASSFPTGLPYEQYF. Full variable domain (outside the CDR3, taken from reference TRBV28 and TRBJ2-7): DVKVTQSSRYLVKRTGEKVFLECVQDMDHENMFWYRQDPGLGLRLIYFSYDVKMKEKGDIPEGYSVSREKKERFSLILESASTNQTSMYLCASSFPTGLPYEQYFGPGTRLTVT.

In regard to this clone: Read data end 3 residues before the CDR3 end; the end is taken from the germline J gene. The chain is built from TRBV30 and TRBJ2-7, with D perhaps TRBD2 (6 bases). Trimming pared 4 bases from V and 2 bases from J, leaving 12 bases between. The CDR3 contains 13 residues. CDR1 is GTSNPN and CDR2 is SVGIG in the germline V gene (reference sequence). The DNA read from the CDR3 is TGTGCCTGGACGACTAGTCTGGCCTACGAG. It codes for CAWTTSLAYE. The full CDR3 is CAWTTSLAYEQYF.

Turning to this clone: The read terminates 3 residues before the CDR3 end, so the remaining end is supplied by the germline J gene. V usage is TRBV20-1 and J usage is TRBJ1-1; D possibly corresponds to TRBD1 (6 bases). The germline CDR1 and CDR2 sequences are DFQATT and SNEGSKA (reference sequence). The CDR3 spans 14 residues. V was clipped by 5 bases and J by 0 bases, with 13 bases between them. The CDR3 here is CSAADRPLNTEAFF. The covered CDR3 bases are TGCAGTGCTGCAGACAGGCCTTTGAACACTGAA.

A word on this clone: The read ends 3 residues early relative to the CDR3; the germline J gene fills the gap. The chain is built from TRBV30 and TRBJ2-1; TRBD2 agrees at 9 bases. Germline CDR1 GTSNPN, CDR2 SVGIG (reference sequence). After removal of 8 bases from V and 6 bases from J, the junction contained 14 bases not matched to a gene. The CDR3 contains 15 residues. CDR3 bases read: TGTGCCACGGAAGGGGGCGGGAGGGCCCGCAATGAG. It encodes CATEGGGRARNE. The full CDR3 protein reads CATEGGGRARNEQFF.

Regarding this clone: The read ends 3 residues before the CDR3 terminus; that terminus is restored from the germline J gene. The chain has TRBV19 and TRBJ2-5; TRBD2 might be the D (5 bases). V lost 6 bases and J lost 2, with 7 bases in between. The CDR3 totals 12 residues. The V gene's germline CDR1 is LNHDA and CDR2 SQIVND (reference sequence). The CDR3: CASRRGQETQYF. The DNA read from the CDR3 is TGTGCCAGTAGACGGGGACAAGAGACC.

Worth noting for this clone: Read sequence stops 3 residues before the CDR3 end, and the germline J gene provides the missing end. J is TRBJ2-3 and V is TRBV6-1; 8 positions match TRBD1. The germline V gene has CDR1 MNHNS and CDR2 SASEGT. The CDR3 extends over 14 amino acids. CDR3 bases read: TGTGCCAGCAGTGTAGACAGGGGCCGCAGGCCG. This translates into CASSVDRGRRP. The whole CDR3 sequence reads CASSVDRGRRPQYF.

A note on this clone: The junction departs from germline at one end; a sequencing error may be responsible. Different DNA sequences within this sample yield the same CDR3. The CDR3 is CASIAHLSSGNTIYF. The CDR3 DNA, read in part, is TGTGCCAGCATAGCGCATTTGAGCTCTGGAAACACT. V is TRBV7-8 and J is TRBJ1-3; no firm D call. From the germline J gene comes the end of the CDR3, since the read stops 3 residues before it. Germline CDR1 and CDR2: SGHVS and FQNEAQ. The CDR3 has 15 amino acids.

Comments on this clone: The read stops 3 residues short of the end of the CDR3; the missing end is completed from the germline J gene. The chain has TRBV13 and TRBJ2-1; TRBD2 is a possible D gene (6 bases). The CDR3 length is 17 residues. Trimming cost V 5 bases and J 8 bases, with 25 bases left between them. The germline V gene encodes CDR1 PRHDT and CDR2 FYEKMQ (reference sequence). CDR3 DNA, as far as it was read: TGTGCCAGCAGCGAGAGAGGACCGACGAATAGCGGAGATGAG. The encoded protein is CASSERGPTNSGDE. In full, the CDR3 is CASSERGPTNSGDEQFF. The whole variable domain, remainder taken from reference TRBV13 and TRBJ2-1, is AAGVIQSPRHLIKEKRETATLKCYPIPRHDTVYWYQQGPGQDPQFLISFYEKMQSDKGSIPDRFSAQQFSDYHSELNMSSLELGDSALYFCASSERGPTNSGDEQFFGPGTRLTVL.

About this clone: The CDR3 goes on 3 residues after the read ends, and that part is filled in from the germline J gene. The chain is built from TRBV18 and TRBJ2-7; TRBD2 aligns across 11 bases. Unmatched junction bases numbered 6, after V lost 5 bases and J lost 6 bases. The CDR3 covers 14 residues. CDR1 and CDR2 from the germline V gene are KGHSH and LQKENI. The CDR3 reads CASSTGTSGFEQYF. The CDR3 DNA, read in part, is TGTGCCAGCTCAACCGGGACTAGCGGCTTCGAG.

This clone is called medium-sized based on its frequency. The sequence runs out 3 residues before the end of the CDR3; the remainder is reconstructed from the germline J gene. The chain carries TRBV7-2 and TRBJ1-2; D remains unclear. Trimming stripped 0 bases from V and 1 base from J, with 6 bases between. CDR1 is SGHTA and CDR2 is FQGNSA in the germline V gene. The CDR3 consists of 14 residues. CDR3 bases read: TGTGCCAGCAGCTTAGCGTCTAGTAACTATGGC. It translates to CASSLASSNYG. The entire CDR3 is CASSLASSNYGYTF.

Worth noting for this clone: The CDR3 end lies 3 residues beyond the end of the read and is filled in from the germline J gene. This rearrangement joins TRBV19 to TRBJ2-6; possibly TRBD1 for D (6 bases). Germline V gene lookup returns CDR1 LNHDA and CDR2 SQIVND (reference sequence). The V and J ends lost 4 bases and 0 bases respectively, with 13 bases between them. This CDR3 comprises 17 residues. This CDR3 is CASSRGLASSGANVLTF. The CDR3 DNA, read in part, is TGTGCCAGTAGTAGGGGGCTCGCAAGCTCTGGGGCCAACGTC.